This T cell receptor (beta chain) was identified in a study of blood T cells in healthy people across ages. As for the study in general: For every two T cells, template switching captured about one barcoded beta molecule.

Primed by a sample-barcoded 5' primer and a J-beta primer mix, a second PCR proceeded for about 7 to 11 cycles. A single record per CDR3 protein comes from TCRdb applying MiXCR to the 5' RACE reads. The profile covers more than 1,400,000 distinct CDR3 sequences, with roughly 40% appearing a single time and 7.9% taken by the ten largest. The study drew donors from healthy Caucasian individuals in Russia aged roughly 6 to 100. As for this clonotype: Antigen specificity is unknown.

Study-level results: Significant beta diversity loss was already apparent by age roughly 40, declining roughly linearly.

This CDR3 is built from 16 residues. Germline V CDR1 and CDR2: MNHEY, SVGAGI. Trimming stripped 6 bases from V and 2 bases from J, with 19 bases between. The gene calls are TRBV6-5 and TRBJ2-5; D gene unclear. Sequencing used blood. This receptor was taken from a woman between 18 and 30 years old in good health. This chain's CDR3 is CASSLSKRDNQETQYF. In DNA, the CDR3 is TGTGCCAGCAGCCTATCCAAGAGAGACAATCAAGAGACCCAGTACTTC.